These T cell receptor beta chains were read from a single sample in a study of OX40 agonist ivuxolimab in advanced cancers. This table comes from immunoSEQ multiplex PCR, and its TCRdb copy is limited to in-frame clones, with some not included. The sample lists under 50,000 clones; approximately 91% were seen once. Sample: CD4+ or CD8+ T cells sorted from blood, taken in a trial of the OX40 agonist ivuxolimab. The receptors shown here come from an adult with an advanced solid tumor such as melanoma, head and neck, liver or kidney cancer. Each CDR3 is given with its conserved first and last residue. D genes are given only for firm matches. A clone size is listed for some rows: how often the clone was seen (once, few, many), or a class if it is expanded.

v_call	clone_size	j_call	d_call	cdr3_nt	cdr3_aa
TRBV21-1	NA	TRBJ2-1	NA	TGTGCCAGCACCAAAGGGACAATCGAGGCGGGAGAGGAAAATGAGCAGTTCTTC	CASTKGTIEAGEENEQFF
TRBV5-1	NA	TRBJ2-1	NA	TGCGCCAGCAGCTGGGGCCAGGGCTCAACCTACAATGAGCAGTTCTTC	CASSWGQGSTYNEQFF
TRBV28	NA	TRBJ2-7	TRBD1	TGTGCCAGCAGTCCCTGGACAGGGGGCGCGAGTAACGAGCAGTACTTC	CASSPWTGGASNEQYF
TRBV18	NA	TRBJ1-3	NA	TGTGCCAGCTCTCAAAATTCTGGAAACACCATATATTTT	CASSQNSGNTIYF
TRBV7-8	NA	TRBJ2-5	TRBD1	TGTGCCAGCAGCCGGGACAGGGGGCAAGAGACCCAGTACTTC	CASSRDRGQETQYF
TRBV7-6	NA	TRBJ2-2	NA	TGTGCCAGCAGCTTAGGCACGAACCCCACCGGGGAGCTGTTTTTT	CASSLGTNPTGELFF
TRBV21-1	NA	TRBJ2-7	NA	TGTGCCAGCAGCACTCCCCCCGGGACAGGCGCGCCTGGTGAGCAGTACTTC	CASSTPPGTGAPGEQYF
TRBV7-2	NA	TRBJ2-7	NA	TGTGCCAGCAGCTTAGTAGGCTCACTTTACGAGCAGTACTTC	CASSLVGSLYEQYF
TRBV30	NA	TRBJ2-1	NA	TGTGCCTGGAGTGACTCGGTGAAGCAGTTCTTC	CAWSDSVKQFF
TRBV19	NA	TRBJ1-5	TRBD1	TGTGCCAGTAGGCGCGGCAGGGGGGGCAGTAATAGCAATCAGCCCCAGCATTTT	CASRRGRGGSNSNQPQHF
TRBV30	NA	TRBJ2-7	NA	TGTGCCTGGAGTTATTCTGCCTATGAGCAGTACTTC	CAWSYSAYEQYF
TRBV7-9	NA	TRBJ1-1	TRBD1	TGTGCCAGCAGCCGGGACAGCATGAACACTGAAGCTTTCTTT	CASSRDSMNTEAFF
TRBV5-1	NA	TRBJ1-1	NA	TGCGCCAGCAGCTTGGGGCACAGAAACACTGAAGCTTTCTTT	CASSLGHRNTEAFF
TRBV11-2	NA	TRBJ2-7	NA	TGTGCCAGCAGCCCCCTGGGCCGGGCCCCCTACGAGCAGTACTTC	CASSPLGRAPYEQYF
TRBV10-3	NA	TRBJ2-7	TRBD2	TGTGCCACCTATAAGGCGGGAGGGGACTACGAGCAGTACTTC	CATYKAGGDYEQYF
TRBV7-3	once	TRBJ2-3	NA	TGTGCCAGCAGAGGCGGTGATACGCAGTATTTT	CASRGGDTQYF
TRBV5-1	once	TRBJ1-6	NA	TGCGCCAGCAGCTTGGAAGGACAATCTAATTCACCCCTCCACTTT	CASSLEGQSNSPLHF
TRBV7-2	NA	TRBJ1-6	NA	TGTGCCAGCAGCCCCTATGGGTCACCCCTCCACTTT	CASSPYGSPLHF
TRBV19	NA	TRBJ2-7	TRBD1	TGTGCCAGTAGTCGGACAGGGGCCTACGAGCAGTACTTC	CASSRTGAYEQYF
TRBV2	NA	TRBJ2-7	TRBD2	TGTGCCAGCAGTGGTACGATGCGGGGGAGCTCCTACGAGCAGTACTTC	CASSGTMRGSSYEQYF
TRBV18	NA	TRBJ2-2	TRBD1	TGTGCCAGCTCACCACCGGAAGGGACAGCCTCGAACACCGGGGAGCTGTTTTTT	CASSPPEGTASNTGELFF
TRBV14	NA	TRBJ1-4	NA	TGTGCCAGCAGCCAAAGGCAGGGAGGCGCACGCGAAAAACTGTTTTTT	CASSQRQGGAREKLFF
TRBV5-1	NA	TRBJ2-5	NA	TGCGCCAGCAGCTTGGACGGTCACCAAGAGACCCAGTACTTC	CASSLDGHQETQYF
TRBV4-3	NA	TRBJ1-5	NA	TGCGCCAGCAGCCAAGATAGGGGAGGGAACTCAGCCCAGCATTTT	CASSQDRGGNSAQHF
TRBV2	once	TRBJ2-5	NA	TGTGCCAGCTCTGGAGCCGCCCAAGAGACCCAGTACTTC	CASSGAAQETQYF
TRBV7-2	few	TRBJ2-5	NA	TGTGCCAGCAGCTTACAGGAGGGCCGAGAGACCCAGTACTTC	CASSLQEGRETQYF
TRBV18	NA	TRBJ1-1	NA	TGTGCCAGCTCACCGGGGAGTGGGGGCACTGAAGCTTTCTTT	CASSPGSGGTEAFF
TRBV18	NA	TRBJ1-4	TRBD1	TGTGCCAGCTCACCCGACAGGGGATCCGAAAAACTGTTTTTT	CASSPDRGSEKLFF
TRBV21-1	NA	TRBJ2-7	NA	TGTGCCAGCAGCAAAGAGCGGGAAGCTGGGGCGGGAGCGTACGAGCAGTACTTC	CASSKEREAGAGAYEQYF
TRBV9	NA	TRBJ1-4	TRBD1	TGTGCCAGCAGCCCCGCCCCCAGGGGGGGTGAAAAACTGTTTTTT	CASSPAPRGGEKLFF
TRBV11-3	NA	TRBJ2-7	NA	TGTGCCAGCAGCCCAGGGACCCACGGCGAGCAGTACTTC	CASSPGTHGEQYF
TRBV19	NA	TRBJ2-2	TRBD2	TGTGCCAGTAGGGATAGCGGGAGGGCCTACACCGGGGAGCTGTTTTTT	CASRDSGRAYTGELFF
TRBV28	NA	TRBJ2-1	TRBD2	TGTGCCAGCAGTTTCAGCGGGAGCCGCGGGGATGAGCAGTTCTTC	CASSFSGSRGDEQFF
TRBV11-2	NA	TRBJ2-5	NA	TGTGCCAGCAGCCCGGACCAAGAGACCCAGTACTTC	CASSPDQETQYF
TRBV28	medium-sized	TRBJ1-2	TRBD1	TGTGCCAGCAGTCTCGGACAGGGACGGGATGGCTACACCTTC	CASSLGQGRDGYTF
TRBV7-3	NA	TRBJ2-2	NA	TGTGCCAGCACAAAAACGCCCTTAACCGGGGAGCTGTTTTTT	CASTKTPLTGELFF
TRBV27	NA	TRBJ2-3	NA	TGTGCCAGCAGTTTAAAGGAGTCAGATACGCAGTATTTT	CASSLKESDTQYF
TRBV19	NA	TRBJ1-5	NA	TGTGCCAGTAGTACCACAGGGCTTCAGCCCCAGCATTTT	CASSTTGLQPQHF
TRBV20-1	NA	TRBJ2-5	NA	TGCAGTGCTAGAGATCGAGAGACCCAGTACTTC	CSARDRETQYF
TRBV9	NA	TRBJ2-7	TRBD2	TGTGCCAGCAGCGTAAGGCCTAGCGGCGAGCAGTACTTC	CASSVRPSGEQYF
TRBV19	NA	TRBJ2-1	TRBD2	TGTGCCAGTAAGGCTAGCGGGAGGGCCTATAAAAATGAGCAGTTCTTC	CASKASGRAYKNEQFF
TRBV6-6	NA	TRBJ2-2	NA	TGTGCCAGCAGACTCGGGACACTGGTCACCGGGGAGCTGTTTTTT	CASRLGTLVTGELFF
TRBV28	NA	TRBJ2-7	NA	TGTGCCAGCAGCAACAGGCTAGACGAGCAGTACTTC	CASSNRLDEQYF
TRBV27	few	TRBJ1-6	TRBD1	TGTGCCAGCAGTTTCTCCCTCGGACAGGGAACTCTTAATTCACCCCTCCACTTT	CASSFSLGQGTLNSPLHF
TRBV29-1	NA	TRBJ1-2	NA	TGCAGCGTTGTCCGATCTTCGGGCTATGGCTACACCTTC	CSVVRSSGYGYTF
TRBV5-1	NA	TRBJ2-6	TRBD2	TGCGCCAGCAGCTACGCCCAGTTCAAACCGGGACTAGTAAACTCTGGGGCCAACGTCCTGACTTTC	CASSYAQFKPGLVNSGANVLTF
TRBV5-6	NA	TRBJ2-5	NA	TGTGCCAGCAGCTCCAGGGGTATCGTAGAGACCCAGTACTTC	CASSSRGIVETQYF
TRBV28	NA	TRBJ1-4	TRBD1	TGTGCCAGCAGTCCTCCAAGGGGGCAGGGGACTAATGAAAAACTGTTTTTT	CASSPPRGQGTNEKLFF
TRBV5-1	NA	TRBJ2-3	NA	TGCGCCAGCAGCTTGGGTCACGCAGGGACAGATACGCAGTATTTT	CASSLGHAGTDTQYF
TRBV15	NA	TRBJ1-1	NA	TGTGCCACCAGCAGGGGTCCCAGGGGCACTGAAGCTTTCTTT	CATSRGPRGTEAFF
TRBV27	NA	TRBJ1-1	NA	TGTGCCAGCAGTTTATTTAGAGGGACTGAAGCTTTCTTT	CASSLFRGTEAFF
TRBV29-1	once	TRBJ2-7	TRBD2	TGCAGCGTTTCAAAGACTAGCGGGAGAACCTACGAGCAGTACTTC	CSVSKTSGRTYEQYF
TRBV4-1	NA	TRBJ2-7	NA	TGCGCCAGCAGCCCACTGGGACTCTTTAACTCCTACGAGCAGTACTTC	CASSPLGLFNSYEQYF
TRBV5-5	NA	TRBJ1-4	NA	TGTGCCAGCAGCTTGAAACAGGGTAGGCCTTTAAGTGAAAAACTGTTTTTT	CASSLKQGRPLSEKLFF
TRBV5-4	few	TRBJ1-1	TRBD1	TGTGCCAGCAGCCGCGCAGGGGGCGCGGAGAACACTGAAGCTTTCTTT	CASSRAGGAENTEAFF
TRBV9	NA	TRBJ1-1	NA	TGTGCCAGCAGCCTCGGACGGGCGAACACTGAAGCTTTCTTT	CASSLGRANTEAFF
TRBV6-1	NA	TRBJ2-5	TRBD2	TGTGCCAGCAGTAAAGGGGCTAGCGGGGAAAAAGAGACCCAGTACTTC	CASSKGASGEKETQYF